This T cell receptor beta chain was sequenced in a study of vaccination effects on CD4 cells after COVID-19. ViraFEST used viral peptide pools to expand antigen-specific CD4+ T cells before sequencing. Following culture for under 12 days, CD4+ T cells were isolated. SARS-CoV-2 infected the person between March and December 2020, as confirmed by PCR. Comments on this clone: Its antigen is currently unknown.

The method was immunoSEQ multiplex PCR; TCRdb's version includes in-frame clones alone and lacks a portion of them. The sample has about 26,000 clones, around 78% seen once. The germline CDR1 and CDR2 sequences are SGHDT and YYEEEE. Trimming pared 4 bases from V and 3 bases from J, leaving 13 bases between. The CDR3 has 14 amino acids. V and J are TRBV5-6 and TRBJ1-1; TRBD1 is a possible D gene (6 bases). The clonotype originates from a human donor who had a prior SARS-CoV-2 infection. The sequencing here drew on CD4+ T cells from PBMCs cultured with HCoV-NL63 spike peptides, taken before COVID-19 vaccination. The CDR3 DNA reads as TGTGCCAGCAGCGGGAGACCAGGGGACACTGAAGCTTTCTTT. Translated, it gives CASSGRPGDTEAFF. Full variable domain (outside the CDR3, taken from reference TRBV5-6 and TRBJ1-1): DAGVTQSPTHLIKTRGQQVTLRCSPKSGHDTVSWYQQALGQGPQFIFQYYEEEERQRGNFPDRFSGHQFPNYSSELNVNALLLGDSALYLCASSGRPGDTEAFFGQGTRLTVV.